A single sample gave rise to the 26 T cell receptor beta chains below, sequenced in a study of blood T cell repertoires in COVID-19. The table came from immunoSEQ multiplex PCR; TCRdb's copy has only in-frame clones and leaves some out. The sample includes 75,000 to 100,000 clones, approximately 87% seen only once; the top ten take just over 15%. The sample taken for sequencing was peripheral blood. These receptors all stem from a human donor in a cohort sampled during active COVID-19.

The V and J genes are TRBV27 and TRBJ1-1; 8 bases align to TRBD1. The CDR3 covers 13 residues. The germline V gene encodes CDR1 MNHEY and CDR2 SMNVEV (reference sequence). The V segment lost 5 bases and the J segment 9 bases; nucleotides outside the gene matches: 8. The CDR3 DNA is TGTGCCAGCAGTCCCTTACAGGGGGGGCAAGCTTTCTTT. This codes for CASSPLQGGQAFF.

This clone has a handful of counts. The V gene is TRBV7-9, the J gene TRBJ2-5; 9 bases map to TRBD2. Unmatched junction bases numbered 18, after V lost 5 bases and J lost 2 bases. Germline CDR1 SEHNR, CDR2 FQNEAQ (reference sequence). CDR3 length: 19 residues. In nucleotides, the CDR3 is TGTGCCAGCAGCGTTCCTAGCGGGAACCGCGGGACTCCTCAAGAGACCCAGTACTTC. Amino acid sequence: CASSVPSGNRGTPQETQYF.

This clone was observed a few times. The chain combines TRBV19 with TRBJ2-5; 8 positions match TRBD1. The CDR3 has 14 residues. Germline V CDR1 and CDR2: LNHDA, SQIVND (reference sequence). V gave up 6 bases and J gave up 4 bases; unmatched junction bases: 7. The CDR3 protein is CASSRTGWGETQYF. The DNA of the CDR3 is TGTGCCAGTAGCCGGACAGGGTGGGGAGAGACCCAGTACTTC.

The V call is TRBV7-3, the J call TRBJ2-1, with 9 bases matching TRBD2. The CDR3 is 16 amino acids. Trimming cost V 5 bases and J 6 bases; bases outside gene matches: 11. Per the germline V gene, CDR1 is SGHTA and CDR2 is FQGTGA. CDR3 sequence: CASSRLPGLAGNEQFF. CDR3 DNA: TGTGCCAGCAGCCGACTCCCGGGACTAGCCGGCAATGAGCAGTTCTTC.

The chain's CDR3 is CASSLRGSGNTIYF. As DNA, the CDR3 is TGTGCCAGCAGCTTGAGGGGGTCTGGAAACACCATATATTTT. The rearrangement uses TRBV5-6 and TRBJ1-3; D is possibly TRBD1 (6 bases). Trimming removed 1 base from V and 1 base from J, with 6 bases in between. The CDR3 sequence is 14 residues long. Germline lookup yields CDR1 SGHDT and CDR2 YYEEEE.

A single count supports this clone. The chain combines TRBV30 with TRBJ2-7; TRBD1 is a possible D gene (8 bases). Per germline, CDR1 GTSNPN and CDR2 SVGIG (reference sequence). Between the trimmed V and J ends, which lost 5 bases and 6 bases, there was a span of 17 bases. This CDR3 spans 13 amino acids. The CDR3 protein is CAWAGQGGIEQYF. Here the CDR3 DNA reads TGTGCCTGGGCTGGACAGGGAGGGATCGAGCAGTACTTC. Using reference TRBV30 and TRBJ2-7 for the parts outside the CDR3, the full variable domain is SQTIHQWPATLVQPVGSPLSLECTVEGTSNPNLYWYRQAAGRGLQLLFYSVGIGQISSEVPQNLSASRPQDRQFILSSKKLLLSDSGFYLCAWAGQGGIEQYFGPGTRLTVT.

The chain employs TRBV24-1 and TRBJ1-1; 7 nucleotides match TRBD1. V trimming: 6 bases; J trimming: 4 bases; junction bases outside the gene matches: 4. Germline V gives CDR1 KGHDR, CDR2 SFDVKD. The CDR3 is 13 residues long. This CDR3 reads CATSLQGTTEAFF. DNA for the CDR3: TGTGCCACCAGTTTACAGGGGACCACTGAAGCTTTCTTT.

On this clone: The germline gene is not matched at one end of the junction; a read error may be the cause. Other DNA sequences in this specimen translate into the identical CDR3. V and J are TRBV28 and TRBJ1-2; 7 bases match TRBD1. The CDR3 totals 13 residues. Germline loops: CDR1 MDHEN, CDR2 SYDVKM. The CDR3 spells CASSLGGDYGYTF. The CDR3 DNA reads TGCGCCAGCAGTTTAGGGGGCGACTATGGCTACACCTTC.

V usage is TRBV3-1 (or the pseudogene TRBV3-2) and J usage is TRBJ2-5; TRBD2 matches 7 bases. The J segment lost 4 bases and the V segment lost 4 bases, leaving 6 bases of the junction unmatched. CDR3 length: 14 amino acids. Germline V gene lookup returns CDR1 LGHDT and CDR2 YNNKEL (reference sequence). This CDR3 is CASSLAGVGETQYF. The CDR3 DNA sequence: TGTGCCAGCAGCCTTGCGGGAGTAGGAGAGACCCAGTACTTC.

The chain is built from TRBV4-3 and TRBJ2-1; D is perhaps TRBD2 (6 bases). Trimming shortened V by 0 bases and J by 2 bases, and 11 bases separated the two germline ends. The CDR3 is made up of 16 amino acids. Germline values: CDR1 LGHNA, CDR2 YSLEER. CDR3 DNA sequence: TGCGCCAGCAGCCAAGACCCTAGCGCTACCTACAATGAGCAGTTCTTC. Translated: CASSQDPSATYNEQFF.

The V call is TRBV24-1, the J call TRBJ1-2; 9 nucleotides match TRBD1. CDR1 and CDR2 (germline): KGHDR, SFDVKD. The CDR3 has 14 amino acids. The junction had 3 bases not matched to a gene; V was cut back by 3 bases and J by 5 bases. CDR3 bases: TGTGCCACCAGTGATCACAGGGGGCCTTATGGCTACACCTTC. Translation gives CATSDHRGPYGYTF.

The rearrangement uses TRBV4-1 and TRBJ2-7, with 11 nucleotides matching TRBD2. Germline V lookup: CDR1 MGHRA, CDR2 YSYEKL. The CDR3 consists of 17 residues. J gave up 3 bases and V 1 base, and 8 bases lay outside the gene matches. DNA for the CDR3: TGCGCCAGCAGCCAAGTACTAGCGGGGGCCTCGTTCTACGAGCAGTACTTC. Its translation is CASSQVLAGASFYEQYF.

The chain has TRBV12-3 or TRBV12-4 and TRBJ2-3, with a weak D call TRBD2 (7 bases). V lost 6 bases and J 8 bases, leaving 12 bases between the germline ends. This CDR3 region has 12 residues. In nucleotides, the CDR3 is TGTGCCAGCAGAATAGGGGGGGGTACGCAGTATTTT. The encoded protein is CASRIGGGTQYF.

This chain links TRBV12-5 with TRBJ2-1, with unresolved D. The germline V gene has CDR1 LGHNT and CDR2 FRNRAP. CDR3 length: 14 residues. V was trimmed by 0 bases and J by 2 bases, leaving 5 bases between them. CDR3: CASGLVLTYNEQFF. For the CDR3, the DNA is TGTGCTAGTGGTTTGGTACTGACCTACAATGAGCAGTTCTTC.

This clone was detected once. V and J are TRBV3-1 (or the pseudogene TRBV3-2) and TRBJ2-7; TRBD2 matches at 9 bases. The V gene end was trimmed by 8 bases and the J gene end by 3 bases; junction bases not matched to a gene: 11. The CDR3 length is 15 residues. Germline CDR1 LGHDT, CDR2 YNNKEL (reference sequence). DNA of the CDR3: TGTGCCAGCTCCACAGCGGGCGGGGGGGGCTACGAGCAGTACTTC. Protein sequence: CASSTAGGGGYEQYF.

The CDR3 reads CASSLNGQGSPLHF. CDR3 coding DNA: TGTGCCAGCAGCTTGAATGGACAGGGTTCACCCCTCCACTTT. This chain joins TRBV7-9 and TRBJ1-6, with 8 positions matching TRBD1. The CDR3 runs to 14 residues. The V and J ends lost 3 bases and 9 bases, in that order; junction bases with no gene match: 4. Looked up from germline, CDR1 is SEHNR and CDR2 is FQNEAQ (reference sequence). The whole variable domain, filled in from reference TRBV7-9 and TRBJ1-6, reads DTGVSQNPRHKITKRGQNVTFRCDPISEHNRLYWYRQTLGQGPEFLTYFQNEAQLEKSRLLSDRFSAERPKGSFSTLEIQRTEQGDSAMYLCASSLNGQGSPLHFGNGTRLTVT.

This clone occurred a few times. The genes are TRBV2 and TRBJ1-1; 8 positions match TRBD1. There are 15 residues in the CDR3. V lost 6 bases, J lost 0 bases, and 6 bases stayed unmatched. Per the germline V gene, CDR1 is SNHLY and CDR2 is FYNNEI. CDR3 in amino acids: CASRVDRGMNTEAFF. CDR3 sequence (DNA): TGTGCCAGCAGGGTAGACAGGGGCATGAACACTGAAGCTTTCTTT.

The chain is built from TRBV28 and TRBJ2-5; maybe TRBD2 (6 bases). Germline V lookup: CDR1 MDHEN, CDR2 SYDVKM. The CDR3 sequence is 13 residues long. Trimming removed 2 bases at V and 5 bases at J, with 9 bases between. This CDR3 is CASSLGGGETQYF. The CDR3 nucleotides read TGTGCCAGCAGTTTAGGCGGAGGGGAGACCCAGTACTTC.

In DNA, the CDR3 is TGTGCCAGCAGTTACCCGGTGAACACTGAAGCTTTCTTT. It translates to CASSYPVNTEAFF. J is TRBJ1-1 and V is TRBV12-3 or TRBV12-4; D not certain. The CDR3 sequence is 13 residues long. Trimming removed 4 bases from V and 0 bases from J, with 6 bases in between.

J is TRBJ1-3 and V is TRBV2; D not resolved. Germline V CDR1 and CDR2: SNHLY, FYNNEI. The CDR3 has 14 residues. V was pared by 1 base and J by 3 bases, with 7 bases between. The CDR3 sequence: CASSEGGIGNTIYF. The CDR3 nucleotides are TGTGCCAGCAGTGAAGGAGGGATTGGAAACACCATATATTTT. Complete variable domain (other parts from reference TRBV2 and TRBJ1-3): EPEVTQTPSHQVTQMGQEVILRCVPISNHLYFYWYRQILGQKVEFLVSFYNNEISEKSEIFDDQFSVERPDGSNFTLKIRSTKLEDSAMYFCASSEGGIGNTIYFGEGSWLTVV.

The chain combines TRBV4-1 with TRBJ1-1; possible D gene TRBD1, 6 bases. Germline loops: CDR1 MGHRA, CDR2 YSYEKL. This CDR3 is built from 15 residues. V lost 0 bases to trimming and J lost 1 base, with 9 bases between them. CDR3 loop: CASSQEGAQNTEAFF. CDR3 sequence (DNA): TGCGCCAGCAGCCAAGAGGGGGCGCAGAACACTGAAGCTTTCTTT.

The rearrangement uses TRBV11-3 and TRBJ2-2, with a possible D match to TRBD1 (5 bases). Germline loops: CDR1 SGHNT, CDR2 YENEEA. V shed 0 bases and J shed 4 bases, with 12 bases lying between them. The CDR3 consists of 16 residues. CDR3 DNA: TGTGCCAGCAGCTTAGAAGGCAGTCAGGGCACCGGGGAGCTGTTTTTT. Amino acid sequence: CASSLEGSQGTGELFF.

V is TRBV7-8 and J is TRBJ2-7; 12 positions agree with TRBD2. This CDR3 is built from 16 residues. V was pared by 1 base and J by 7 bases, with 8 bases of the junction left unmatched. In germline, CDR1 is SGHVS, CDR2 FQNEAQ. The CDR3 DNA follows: TGTGCCAGCAGCTTAGGGGCTAGCGGGAGGGCGCAGGAGCAGTACTTC. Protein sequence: CASSLGASGRAQEQYF.

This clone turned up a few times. The CDR3 protein is CAWSRAGAGELFF. The CDR3 bases are TGTGCCTGGAGTAGGGCAGGGGCCGGGGAGCTGTTTTTT. This chain joins TRBV30 and TRBJ2-2, with D possibly TRBD1 on 6 matching bases. Germline V gene data show CDR1 as GTSNPN and CDR2 as SVGIG (reference sequence). The length of the CDR3 is 13 residues. Trimming removed 2 bases at V and 6 bases at J, with 10 bases between.

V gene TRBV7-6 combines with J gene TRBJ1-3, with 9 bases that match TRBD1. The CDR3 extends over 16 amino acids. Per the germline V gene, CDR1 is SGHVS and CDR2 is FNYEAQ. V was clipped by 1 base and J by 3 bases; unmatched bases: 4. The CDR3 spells CASSLEGQGVGNTIYF. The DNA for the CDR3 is TGTGCCAGCAGCTTAGAGGGACAGGGAGTTGGAAACACCATATATTTT.

DNA of the CDR3: TGTGCCACCAGCAAAGCCTGGAGAGAGGATGAAAAACTGTTTTTT. Its protein product is CATSKAWREDEKLFF. The V gene is TRBV15, the J gene TRBJ1-4; D is unclear. Germline CDR1 reads LNHNV; CDR2 reads YYDKDF (reference sequence). CDR3 length: 15 residues. With 4 bases removed from V and 6 bases from J, the gap between germline ends came to 15 bases.